Following are 4 T cell receptor beta chains from one sample sequenced in a study of beta chain features in type 1 diabetes. General study results and limits: In all four CD4+ subsets, TCRB CDR3 length was significantly, moderately reduced in type 1 diabetes.

These receptors are not linked to any known antigen. The entirety of the isolated RNA underwent reverse transcription, so expressed TCRB transcripts were sequenced. This table comes from immunoSEQ multiplex PCR, and its TCRdb copy is limited to in-frame clones, with some not included. The sample carries under 200,000 clones, 10% recorded once. Material for sequencing was central memory CD4+ T cells from blood. The receptors come from a man aged 25 to 40 with type 1 diabetes.

The chain is built from TRBV5-6 and TRBJ2-3; D remains ambiguous. Germline V gene lookup returns CDR1 SGHDT and CDR2 YYEEEE. This CDR3 is built from 13 residues. Trimming took off 0 bases at V and 3 bases at J, with 5 bases between the two ends. The CDR3 reads CASSLVRTDTQYF. The DNA for the CDR3 is TGTGCCAGCAGCTTGGTTAGAACAGATACGCAGTATTTT.

The chain couples TRBV7-9 to TRBJ2-3, with TRBD2 identical over 12 bases. V lost 5 bases and J lost 3; bases outside the gene matches: 9. Germline CDR1 and CDR2: SEHNR and FQNEAQ (reference sequence). The CDR3 has 17 amino acids. Here the CDR3 reads CASSRGLAGRETDTQYF. CDR3 bases: TGTGCCAGCAGCCGAGGACTAGCGGGAAGGGAGACAGATACGCAGTATTTT.

The chain recombines TRBV5-1 with TRBJ2-7; TRBD2 agrees at 14 bases. This CDR3 is built from 15 residues. V lost 4 bases, J lost 5 bases, and 5 bases stayed unmatched. CDR1 and CDR2 from the germline V gene are SGHRS and YFSETQ. In nucleotides, the CDR3 is TGCGCCAGCAGCGCGGGACTAGCGGGAGTTGACGAGCAGTACTTC. It is translated as CASSAGLAGVDEQYF.

J is TRBJ2-5 and V is TRBV19, with a possible D match to TRBD1 (6 bases). The CDR3 runs 13 residues. CDR1 and CDR2 (germline): LNHDA, SQIVND (reference sequence). Trimming took 5 bases from V and 0 from J, leaving 7 bases between them. The CDR3: CASSRDNQETQYF. As DNA, the CDR3 is TGTGCCAGTAGTCGGGACAACCAAGAGACCCAGTACTTC. Using reference TRBV19 and TRBJ2-5 for the parts outside the CDR3, the full variable domain is DGGITQSPKYLFRKEGQNVTLSCEQNLNHDAMYWYRQDPGQGLRLIYYSQIVNDFQKGDIAEGYSVSREKKESFPLTVTSAQKNPTAFYLCASSRDNQETQYFGPGTRLLVL.